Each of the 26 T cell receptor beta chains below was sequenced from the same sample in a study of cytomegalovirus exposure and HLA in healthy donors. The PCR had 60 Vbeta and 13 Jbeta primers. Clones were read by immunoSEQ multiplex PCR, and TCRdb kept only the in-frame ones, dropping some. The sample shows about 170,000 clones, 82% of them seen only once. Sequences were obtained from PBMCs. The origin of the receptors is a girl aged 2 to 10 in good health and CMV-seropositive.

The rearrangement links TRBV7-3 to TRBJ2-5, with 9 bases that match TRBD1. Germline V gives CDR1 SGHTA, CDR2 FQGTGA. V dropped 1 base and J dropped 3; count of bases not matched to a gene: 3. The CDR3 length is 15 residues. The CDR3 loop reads CASSLIGTGKETQYF. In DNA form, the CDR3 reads TGTGCCAGCAGCTTAATTGGGACAGGGAAAGAGACCCAGTACTTC.

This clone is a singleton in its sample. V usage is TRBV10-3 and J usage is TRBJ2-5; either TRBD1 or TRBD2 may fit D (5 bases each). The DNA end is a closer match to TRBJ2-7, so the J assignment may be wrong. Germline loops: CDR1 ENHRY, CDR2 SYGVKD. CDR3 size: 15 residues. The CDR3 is CAISGGQGRDYEQYF. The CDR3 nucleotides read TGTGCCATCAGTGGAGGTCAGGGTCGGGACTACGAGCAGTACTTC.

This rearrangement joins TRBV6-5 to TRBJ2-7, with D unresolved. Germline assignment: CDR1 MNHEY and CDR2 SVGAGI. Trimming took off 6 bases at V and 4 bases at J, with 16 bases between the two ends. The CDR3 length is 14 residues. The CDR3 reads CASRIFGGVYEQYF. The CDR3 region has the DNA TGTGCCAGCAGGATTTTCGGTGGAGTTTACGAGCAGTACTTC.

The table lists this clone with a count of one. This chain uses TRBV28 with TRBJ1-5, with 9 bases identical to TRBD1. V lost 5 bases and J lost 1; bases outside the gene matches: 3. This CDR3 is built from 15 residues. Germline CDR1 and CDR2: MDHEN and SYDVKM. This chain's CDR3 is CASSRGQGSNQPQHF. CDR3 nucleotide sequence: TGTGCCAGCAGTCGGGGACAGGGAAGCAATCAGCCCCAGCATTTT.

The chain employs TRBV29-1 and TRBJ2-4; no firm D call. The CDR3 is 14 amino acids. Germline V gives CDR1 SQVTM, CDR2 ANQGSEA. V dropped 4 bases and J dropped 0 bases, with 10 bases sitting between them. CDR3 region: CSVVGHLAKNIQYF. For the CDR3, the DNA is TGCAGCGTTGTGGGCCACCTAGCCAAAAACATTCAGTACTTC.

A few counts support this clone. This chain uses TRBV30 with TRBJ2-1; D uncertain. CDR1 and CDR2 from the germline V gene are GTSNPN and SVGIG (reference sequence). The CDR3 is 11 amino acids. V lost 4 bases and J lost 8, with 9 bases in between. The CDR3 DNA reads TGTGCCTGGACCCAGGCCTATGAGCAGTTCTTC. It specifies CAWTQAYEQFF.

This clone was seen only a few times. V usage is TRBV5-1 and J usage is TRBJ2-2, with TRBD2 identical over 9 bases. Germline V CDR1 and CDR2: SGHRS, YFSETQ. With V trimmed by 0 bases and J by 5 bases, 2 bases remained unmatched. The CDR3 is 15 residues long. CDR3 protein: CASSLAAGGTGELFF. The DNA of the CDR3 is TGCGCCAGCAGCTTGGCGGCGGGAGGGACCGGGGAGCTGTTTTTT. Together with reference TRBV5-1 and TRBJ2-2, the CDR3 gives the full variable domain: KAGVTQTPRYLIKTRGQQVTLSCSPISGHRSVSWYQQTPGQGLQFLFEYFSETQRNKGNFPGRFSGRQFSNSRSEMNVSTLELGDSALYLCASSLAAGGTGELFFGEGSRLTVL.

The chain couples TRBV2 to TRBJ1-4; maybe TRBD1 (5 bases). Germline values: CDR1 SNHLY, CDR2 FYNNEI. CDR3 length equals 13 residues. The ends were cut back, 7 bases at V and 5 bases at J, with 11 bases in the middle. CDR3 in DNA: TGTGCCAGCAAGGGGAGGGCCAATGAAAAACTGTTTTTT. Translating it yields CASKGRANEKLFF.

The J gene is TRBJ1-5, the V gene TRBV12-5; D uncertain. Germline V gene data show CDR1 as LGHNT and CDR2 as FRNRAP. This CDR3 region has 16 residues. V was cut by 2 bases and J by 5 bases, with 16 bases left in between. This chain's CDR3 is CASGLPSTEEYQPQHF. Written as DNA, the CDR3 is TGTGCTAGTGGTTTGCCCTCGACTGAGGAGTATCAGCCCCAGCATTTT.

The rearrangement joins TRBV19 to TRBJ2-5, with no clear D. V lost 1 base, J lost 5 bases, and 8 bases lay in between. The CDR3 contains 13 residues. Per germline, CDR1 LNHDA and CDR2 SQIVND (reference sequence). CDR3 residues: CASSIGFSETQYF. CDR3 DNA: TGTGCCAGTAGTATAGGATTTAGCGAGACCCAGTACTTC.

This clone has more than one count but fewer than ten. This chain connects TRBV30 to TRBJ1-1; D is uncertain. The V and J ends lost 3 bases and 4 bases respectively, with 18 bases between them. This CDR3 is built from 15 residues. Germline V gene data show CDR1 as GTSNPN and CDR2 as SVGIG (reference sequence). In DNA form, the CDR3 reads TGTGCCTGGAGGAAAGTGCCTGGGCTGGGCACTGAAGCTTTCTTT. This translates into CAWRKVPGLGTEAFF.

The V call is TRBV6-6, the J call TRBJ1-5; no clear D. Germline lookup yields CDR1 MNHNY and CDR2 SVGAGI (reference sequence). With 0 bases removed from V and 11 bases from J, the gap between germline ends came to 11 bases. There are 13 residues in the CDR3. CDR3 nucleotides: TGTGCCAGCAGTTACTCTAGATTGATGTCCCAGCATTTT. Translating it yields CASSYSRLMSQHF.

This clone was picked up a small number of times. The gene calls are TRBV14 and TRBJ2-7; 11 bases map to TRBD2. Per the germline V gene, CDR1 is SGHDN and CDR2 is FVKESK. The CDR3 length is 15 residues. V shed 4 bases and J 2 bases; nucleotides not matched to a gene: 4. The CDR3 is CASSPLTSGTYEQYF. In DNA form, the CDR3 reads TGTGCCAGCAGCCCCCTGACTAGCGGGACCTACGAGCAGTACTTC.

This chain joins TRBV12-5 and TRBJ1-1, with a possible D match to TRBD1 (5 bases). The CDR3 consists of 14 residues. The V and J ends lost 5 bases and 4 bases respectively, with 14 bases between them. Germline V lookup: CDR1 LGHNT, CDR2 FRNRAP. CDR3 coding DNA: TGTGCTAGTGGTCCCCCAGGGTCAGGCACTGAAGCTTTCTTT. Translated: CASGPPGSGTEAFF.

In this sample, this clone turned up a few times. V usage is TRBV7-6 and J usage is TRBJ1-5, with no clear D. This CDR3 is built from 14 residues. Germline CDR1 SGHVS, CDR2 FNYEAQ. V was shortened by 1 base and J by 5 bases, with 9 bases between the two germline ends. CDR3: CASSLVGGDQPQHF. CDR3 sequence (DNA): TGTGCCAGCAGCTTAGTTGGCGGGGATCAGCCCCAGCATTTT.

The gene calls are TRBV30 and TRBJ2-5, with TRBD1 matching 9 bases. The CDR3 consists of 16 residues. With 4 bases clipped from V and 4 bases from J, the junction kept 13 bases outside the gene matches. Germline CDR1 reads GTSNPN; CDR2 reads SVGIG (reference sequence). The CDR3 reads CAWNFSPGQGTETQYF. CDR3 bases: TGTGCCTGGAACTTCTCTCCAGGACAGGGGACAGAGACCCAGTACTTC.

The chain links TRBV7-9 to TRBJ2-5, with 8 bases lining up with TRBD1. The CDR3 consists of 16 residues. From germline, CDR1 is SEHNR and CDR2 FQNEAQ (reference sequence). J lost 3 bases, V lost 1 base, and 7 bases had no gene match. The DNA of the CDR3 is TGTGCCAGCAGCTTAGTCCTTCACAGGGGGAAAGAGACCCAGTACTTC. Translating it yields CASSLVLHRGKETQYF.

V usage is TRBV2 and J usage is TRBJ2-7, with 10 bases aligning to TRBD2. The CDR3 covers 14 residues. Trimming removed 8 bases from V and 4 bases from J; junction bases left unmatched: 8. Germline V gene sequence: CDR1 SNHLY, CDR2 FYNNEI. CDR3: CASGRAGGPYEQYF. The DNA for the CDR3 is TGTGCCAGCGGGAGAGCGGGAGGGCCTTACGAGCAGTACTTC.

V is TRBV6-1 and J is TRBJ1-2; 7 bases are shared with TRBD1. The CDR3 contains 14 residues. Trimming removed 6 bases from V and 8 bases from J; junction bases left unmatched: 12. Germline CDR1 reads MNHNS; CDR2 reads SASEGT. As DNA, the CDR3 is TGTGCCAGCAGCGGTACAGGGGAGGTAGGAGGCTACACCTTC. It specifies CASSGTGEVGGYTF.

CDR3 in amino acids: CASLHETGGELFF. CDR3 coding DNA: TGCGCCAGCCTTCATGAGACGGGCGGGGAGCTGTTTTTT. V and J are TRBV5-1 and TRBJ2-2; D unclear. Germline CDR1 and CDR2: SGHRS and YFSETQ. V lost 7 bases to trimming and J lost 7 bases, with 14 bases between them. The CDR3 totals 13 residues.

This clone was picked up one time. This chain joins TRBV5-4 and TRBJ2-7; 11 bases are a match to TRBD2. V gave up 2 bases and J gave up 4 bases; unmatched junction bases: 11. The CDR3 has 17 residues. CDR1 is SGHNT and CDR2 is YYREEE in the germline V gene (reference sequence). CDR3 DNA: TGTGCCAGCAGCTTCCCACCTACTAGCGGGAGTAGATACGAGCAGTACTTC. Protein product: CASSFPPTSGSRYEQYF.

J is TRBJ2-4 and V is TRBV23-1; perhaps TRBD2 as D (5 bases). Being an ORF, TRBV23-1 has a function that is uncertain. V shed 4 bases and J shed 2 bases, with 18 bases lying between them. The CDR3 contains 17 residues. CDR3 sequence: CASSPLREGLPKNIQYF. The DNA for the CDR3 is TGCGCCAGCAGTCCCCTGAGAGAGGGCCTTCCCAAAAACATTCAGTACTTC.

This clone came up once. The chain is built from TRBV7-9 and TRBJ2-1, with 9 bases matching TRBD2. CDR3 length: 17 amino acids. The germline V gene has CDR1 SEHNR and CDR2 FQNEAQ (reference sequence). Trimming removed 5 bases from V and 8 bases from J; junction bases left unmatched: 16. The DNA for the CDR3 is TGTGCCAGCAGCCCGCGAGCGTTAGCGGGAGCAGTCGATGAGCAGTTCTTC. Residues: CASSPRALAGAVDEQFF.

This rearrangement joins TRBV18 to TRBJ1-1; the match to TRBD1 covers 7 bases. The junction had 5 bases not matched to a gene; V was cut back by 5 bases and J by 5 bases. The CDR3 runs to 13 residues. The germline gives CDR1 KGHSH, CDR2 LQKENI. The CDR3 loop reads CASSTSRGTEAFF. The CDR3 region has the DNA TGTGCCAGCTCAACATCCAGGGGGACTGAAGCTTTCTTT. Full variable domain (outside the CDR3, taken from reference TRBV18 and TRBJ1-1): NAGVMQNPRHLVRRRGQEARLRCSPMKGHSHVYWYRQLPEEGLKFMVYLQKENIIDESGMPKERFSAEFPKEGPSILRIQQVVRGDSAAYFCASSTSRGTEAFFGQGTRLTVV.

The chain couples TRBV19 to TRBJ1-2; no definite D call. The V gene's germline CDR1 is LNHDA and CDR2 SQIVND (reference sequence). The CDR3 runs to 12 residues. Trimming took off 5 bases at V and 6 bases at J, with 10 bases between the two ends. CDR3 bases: TGTGCCAGTAGTTTCCTGTTCGATGGCTACACCTTC. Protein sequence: CASSFLFDGYTF.

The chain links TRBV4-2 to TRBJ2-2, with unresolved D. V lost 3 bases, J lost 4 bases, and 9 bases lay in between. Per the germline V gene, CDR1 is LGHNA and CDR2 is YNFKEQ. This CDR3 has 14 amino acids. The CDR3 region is CASSHMTGTGELFF. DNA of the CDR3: TGTGCCAGCAGCCACATGACTGGCACCGGGGAGCTGTTTTTT.